The 21 T cell receptor beta chains listed next were all sequenced from one sample in a study of shared clonotypes between healthy human individuals. The protocol was immunoSEQ multiplex PCR, while the TCRdb copy is restricted to in-frame clones and leaves out a portion. The sample includes some 1.5 million clones, roughly 97% seen only once; the top ten take about 1%. Sequences were obtained from naive CD4+ T cells sorted from blood. The subset here: CD45RA+ positively selected. These receptor sequences come from a man aged 25 to 40 in good health.

This chain connects TRBV7-6 to TRBJ2-3; D is unclear. Germline CDR1 and CDR2: SGHVS and FNYEAQ. The CDR3 runs 15 residues. The ends were cut back, 6 bases at V and 3 bases at J, with 16 bases in the middle. CDR3 loop: CASSRDAASTDTQYF. As DNA, the CDR3 is TGTGCCAGCAGTAGAGATGCAGCGTCTACAGATACGCAGTATTTT.

In regard to this clone: Other DNA variants within this sample encode the same CDR3. The V call is TRBV6-5, the J call TRBJ2-1; D ambiguous. From germline, CDR1 is MNHEY and CDR2 SVGAGI. Trimming removed 4 bases at V and 1 base at J, with 11 bases between. The CDR3 extends over 15 amino acids. CDR3 sequence: CASSLAGLSYNEQFF. The CDR3, as DNA: TGTGCCAGCAGTTTGGCCGGGTTATCCTACAATGAGCAGTTCTTC.

The chain is built from TRBV5-1 and TRBJ2-7; perhaps TRBD1 as D (6 bases). Trimming cost V 0 bases and J 3 bases, with 13 bases left between them. The CDR3 is made up of 15 amino acids. The germline CDR1 and CDR2 sequences are SGHRS and YFSETQ. CDR3 in DNA: TGCGCCAGCAGCTTGGGCCCACAGGGCCTCTACGAGCAGTACTTC. Its protein is CASSLGPQGLYEQYF.

This clone was observed once. The rearrangement joins TRBV30 to TRBJ1-5; D is unclear. Germline V gene lookup returns CDR1 GTSNPN and CDR2 SVGIG (reference sequence). The CDR3 spans 13 residues. V dropped 2 bases and J dropped 7 bases, with 12 bases sitting between them. CDR3 protein: CAWSLGVTQPQHF. The DNA for the CDR3 is TGTGCCTGGAGTCTCGGAGTTACGCAGCCCCAGCATTTT.

V and J are TRBV28 and TRBJ2-3; the D gene could be TRBD1 or TRBD2 (5 bases each). V lost 5 bases and J lost 11, with 17 bases in between. This CDR3 region has 13 residues. Germline V gene sequence: CDR1 MDHEN, CDR2 SYDVKM. For the CDR3, the DNA is TGTGCCAGCAGTGACACCGGGACCAGAGGGCAGTATTTT. It codes for CASSDTGTRGQYF.

This chain joins TRBV2 and TRBJ2-1, with 16 nucleotides matching TRBD2. The trim removed 10 bases at V and 6 bases at J, leaving 6 bases unmatched. The germline V gene has CDR1 SNHLY and CDR2 FYNNEI. The CDR3 contains 15 residues. The CDR3 sequence is CAIGTSGRALNEQFF. DNA of the CDR3: TGTGCCATCGGGACTAGCGGGAGGGCCCTCAATGAGCAGTTCTTC.

This chain uses TRBV2 with TRBJ2-3; D ambiguous. The CDR3 is 12 residues long. V lost 2 bases and J 5 bases, leaving 5 bases between the germline ends. CDR1 SNHLY and CDR2 FYNNEI come from the germline V gene. CDR3 nucleotides: TGTGCCAGCAGTGAAAGTATAGATACGCAGTATTTT. This sequence encodes CASSESIDTQYF.

This clone was observed once. The genes are TRBV7-2 and TRBJ2-7, with 9 positions matching TRBD2. Per the germline V gene, CDR1 is SGHTA and CDR2 is FQGNSA. The CDR3 covers 16 residues. V dropped 2 bases and J dropped 2; count of bases not matched to a gene: 7. CDR3 residues: CASSLQQLAGAYEQYF. Here the CDR3 DNA reads TGTGCCAGCAGCTTACAACAACTAGCGGGTGCCTACGAGCAGTACTTC.

This clone was seen only once. In the same sample, other DNA sequences code for this CDR3. CDR3 sequence: CASSVGGAQETQYF. CDR3 nucleotides: TGTGCCAGCAGCGTAGGAGGGGCCCAAGAGACCCAGTACTTC. The V call is TRBV9, the J call TRBJ2-5; either TRBD1 or TRBD2 may supply D (5 bases each). V dropped 0 bases and J dropped 1 base, with 7 bases sitting between them. This CDR3 is 14 amino acids long. Germline CDR1 reads SGDLS; CDR2 reads YYNGEE.

This clone appeared many times. The sample has other DNA sequences that encode this CDR3 too. The chain combines TRBV30 with TRBJ2-1, with TRBD1 matching over 9 bases. The ends lost 2 bases at V and 8 bases at J; junction bases unmatched: 10. The CDR3 length is 15 residues. CDR1 GTSNPN and CDR2 SVGIG come from the germline V gene (reference sequence). CDR3 DNA sequence: TGTGCCTGGAGTCCCACCGGGACAGGGTTCCATGAGCAGTTCTTC. Its protein product is CAWSPTGTGFHEQFF.

In this sample, this clone turned up once. This chain connects TRBV7-6 to TRBJ2-1; 7 nucleotides match TRBD1. V gave up 0 bases and J gave up 5 bases; unmatched junction bases: 4. The CDR3 covers 15 residues. The V gene's germline CDR1 is SGHVS and CDR2 FNYEAQ. The CDR3 region is CASSLAPTGHNEQFF. The CDR3 nucleotides read TGTGCCAGCAGCTTAGCCCCGACAGGGCACAATGAGCAGTTCTTC.

The chain employs TRBV6-5 and TRBJ2-7; possible D gene TRBD1, 6 bases. CDR1 is MNHEY and CDR2 is SVGAGI in the germline V gene. V lost 9 bases to trimming and J lost 0 bases, with 12 bases between them. The CDR3 is 13 residues long. The CDR3 region has the DNA TGTGCCAGGGTACAGGGTCCCTCCTACGAGCAGTACTTC. Its protein product is CARVQGPSYEQYF.

V gene TRBV10-3 combines with J gene TRBJ2-3, with a tentative D call TRBD2 (5 bases). Germline V gives CDR1 ENHRY, CDR2 SYGVKD. This CDR3 spans 16 amino acids. Trimming pared 2 bases from V and 0 bases from J, leaving 12 bases between. This CDR3 reads CAISEGPGISTDTQYF. CDR3 in DNA: TGTGCCATCAGTGAGGGTCCGGGAATAAGCACAGATACGCAGTATTTT.

V gene TRBV5-4 combines with J gene TRBJ1-3; D is uncertain. Germline CDR1 is SGHNT and CDR2 is YYREEE (reference sequence). Trimming removed 4 bases from V and 7 bases from J, with 18 bases in between. The CDR3 sequence is 15 residues long. The CDR3 coding sequence is TGTGCCAGCAGCATCGACCCTTTAAACACGAACACCATATATTTT. This translates into CASSIDPLNTNTIYF.

This chain links TRBV25-1 with TRBJ2-7; tentatively, D is TRBD2 (6 bases). CDR3 length equals 16 residues. Trimming left V 5 bases short and J 2 bases short, with 19 bases between. The germline CDR1 and CDR2 sequences are MGHDK and SYGVNS. In DNA, the CDR3 is TGTGCCAGCAGTCCCTGGAGGGACGCATCCACCTACGAGCAGTACTTC. As protein: CASSPWRDASTYEQYF.

The CDR3 coding sequence is TGTGCCAGCAGTTTATCTCTAGCCAAAAACATTCAGTACTTC. Encoded protein: CASSLSLAKNIQYF. This chain joins TRBV2 and TRBJ2-4, with D hard to call. Germline-derived CDR1 and CDR2 are SNHLY and FYNNEI. The CDR3 spans 14 residues. The ends were cut back, 5 bases at V and 0 bases at J, with 8 bases in the middle. The full variable domain, completed using reference TRBV2 and TRBJ2-4, is EPEVTQTPSHQVTQMGQEVILRCVPISNHLYFYWYRQILGQKVEFLVSFYNNEISEKSEIFDDQFSVERPDGSNFTLKIRSTKLEDSAMYFCASSLSLAKNIQYFGAGTRLSVL.

The chain uses TRBV5-1 and TRBJ2-3; TRBD1 matches at 8 bases. The germline CDR1 and CDR2 sequences are SGHRS and YFSETQ. This CDR3 comprises 18 residues. V was pared by 0 bases and J by 0 bases, with 9 bases of the junction left unmatched. CDR3 protein: CASSLVPQGARSTDTQYF. For the CDR3, the DNA is TGCGCCAGCAGCTTGGTGCCGCAGGGGGCGCGAAGCACAGATACGCAGTATTTT.

A single count supports this clone. The chain is built from TRBV19 and TRBJ2-1; perhaps TRBD2 as D (5 bases). This CDR3 has 15 residues. Looked up from germline, CDR1 is LNHDA and CDR2 is SQIVND (reference sequence). Trimming removed 1 base at V and 6 bases at J, with 13 bases between. CDR3: CASSIVAWVTNEQFF. The CDR3 DNA reads as TGTGCCAGTAGTATAGTAGCGTGGGTAACCAATGAGCAGTTCTTC.

The chain carries TRBV7-6 and TRBJ2-5; D is uncertain. Per germline, CDR1 SGHVS and CDR2 FNYEAQ. With 8 bases removed from V and 4 bases from J, the gap between germline ends came to 17 bases. The CDR3 sequence is 14 residues long. The CDR3 sequence is CASGPGPNRETQYF. CDR3 nucleotides: TGTGCCAGCGGACCCGGACCAAACCGAGAGACCCAGTACTTC. Together with reference TRBV7-6 and TRBJ2-5, the CDR3 gives the full variable domain: GAGVSQSPRYKVTKRGQDVALRCDPISGHVSLYWYRQALGQGPEFLTYFNYEAQQDKSGLPNDRFSAERPEGSISTLTIQRTEQRDSAMYRCASGPGPNRETQYFGPGTRLLVL.

V gene TRBV9 combines with J gene TRBJ2-7; tentatively, D is TRBD1 (6 bases). This CDR3 region has 15 residues. The V and J ends lost 3 bases and 7 bases respectively, with 20 bases between them. In germline, CDR1 is SGDLS, CDR2 YYNGEE. The CDR3: CASSATPTGIGEQYF. DNA for the CDR3: TGTGCCAGCAGCGCCACTCCTACAGGGATCGGGGAGCAGTACTTC.

In this sample, this clone turned up a few times. V and J are TRBV19 and TRBJ1-1; D unclear. CDR1 is LNHDA and CDR2 is SQIVND in the germline V gene (reference sequence). The CDR3 runs 11 residues. The V and J ends lost 7 bases and 2 bases respectively, with 5 bases between them. The CDR3 spells CASMRNTEAFF. The CDR3 bases are TGTGCCAGTATGAGAAACACTGAAGCTTTCTTT.